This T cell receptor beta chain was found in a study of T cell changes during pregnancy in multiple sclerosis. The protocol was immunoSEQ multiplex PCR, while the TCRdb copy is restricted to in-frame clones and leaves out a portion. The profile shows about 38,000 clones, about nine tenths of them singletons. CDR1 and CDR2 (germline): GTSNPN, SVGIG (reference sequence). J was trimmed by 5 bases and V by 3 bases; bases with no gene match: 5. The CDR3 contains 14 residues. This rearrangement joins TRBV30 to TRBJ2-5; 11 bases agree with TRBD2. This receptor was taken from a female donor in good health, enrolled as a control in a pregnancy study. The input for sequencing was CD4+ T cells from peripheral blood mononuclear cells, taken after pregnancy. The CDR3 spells CAWSRLAGKETQYF. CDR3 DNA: TGTGCCTGGAGCCGACTAGCGGGAAAGGAGACCCAGTACTTC.